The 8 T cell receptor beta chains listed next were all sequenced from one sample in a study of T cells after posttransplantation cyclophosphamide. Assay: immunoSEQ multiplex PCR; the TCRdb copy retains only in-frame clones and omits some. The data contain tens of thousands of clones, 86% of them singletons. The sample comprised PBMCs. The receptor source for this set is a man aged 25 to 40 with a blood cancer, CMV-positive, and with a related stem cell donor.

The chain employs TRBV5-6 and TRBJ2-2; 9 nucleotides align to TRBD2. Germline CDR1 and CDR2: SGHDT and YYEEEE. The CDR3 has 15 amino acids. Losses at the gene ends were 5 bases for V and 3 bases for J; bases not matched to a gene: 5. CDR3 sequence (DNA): TGTGCCAGCAGTCATGGACTAGCGTACACCGGGGAGCTGTTTTTT. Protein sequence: CASSHGLAYTGELFF.

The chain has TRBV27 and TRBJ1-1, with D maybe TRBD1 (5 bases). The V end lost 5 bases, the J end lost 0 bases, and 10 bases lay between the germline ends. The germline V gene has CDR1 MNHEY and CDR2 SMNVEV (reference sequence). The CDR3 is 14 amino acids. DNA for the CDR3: TGTGCCAGCAGTCGGACAAGCTTGAACACTGAAGCTTTCTTT. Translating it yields CASSRTSLNTEAFF.

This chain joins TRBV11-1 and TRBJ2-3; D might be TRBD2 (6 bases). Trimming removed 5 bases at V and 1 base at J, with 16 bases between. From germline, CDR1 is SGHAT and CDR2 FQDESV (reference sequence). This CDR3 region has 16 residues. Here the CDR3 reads CASSPRRASGTDTQYF. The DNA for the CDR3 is TGTGCCAGCAGCCCCCGACGGGCTAGCGGCACAGATACGCAGTATTTT.

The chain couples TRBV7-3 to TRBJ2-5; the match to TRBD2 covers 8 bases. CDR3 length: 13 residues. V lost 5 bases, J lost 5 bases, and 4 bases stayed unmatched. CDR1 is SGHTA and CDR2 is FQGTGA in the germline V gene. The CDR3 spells CASSPGGAETQYF. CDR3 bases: TGTGCCAGCAGCCCGGGAGGGGCGGAGACCCAGTACTTC.

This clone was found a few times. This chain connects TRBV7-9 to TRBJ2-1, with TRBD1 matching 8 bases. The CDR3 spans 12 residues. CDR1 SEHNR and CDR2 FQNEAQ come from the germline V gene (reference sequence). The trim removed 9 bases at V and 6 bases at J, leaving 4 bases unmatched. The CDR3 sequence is CASTGGSNEQFF. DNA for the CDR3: TGTGCCAGTACAGGGGGGAGCAATGAGCAGTTCTTC.

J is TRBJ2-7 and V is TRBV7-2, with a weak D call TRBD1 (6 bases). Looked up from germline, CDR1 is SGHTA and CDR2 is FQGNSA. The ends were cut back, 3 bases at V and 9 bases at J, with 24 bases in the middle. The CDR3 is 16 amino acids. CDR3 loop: CASSFFLPTGTWGQYF. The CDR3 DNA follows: TGTGCCAGCAGCTTTTTTCTTCCAACCGGGACATGGGGGCAGTACTTC.

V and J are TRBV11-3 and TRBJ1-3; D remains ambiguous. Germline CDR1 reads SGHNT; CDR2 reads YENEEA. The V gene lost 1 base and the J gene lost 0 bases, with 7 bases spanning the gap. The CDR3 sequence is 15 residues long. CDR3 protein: CASSLGRSSGNTIYF. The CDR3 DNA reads TGTGCCAGCAGCTTAGGGCGGAGCTCTGGAAACACCATATATTTT.

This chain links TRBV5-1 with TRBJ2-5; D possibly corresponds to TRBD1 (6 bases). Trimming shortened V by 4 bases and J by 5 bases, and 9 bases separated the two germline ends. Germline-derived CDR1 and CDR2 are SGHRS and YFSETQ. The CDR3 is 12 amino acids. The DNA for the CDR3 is TGCGCCAGCAGCCCACAGGGTGAGACCCAGTACTTC. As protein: CASSPQGETQYF.